The clone carrying this TCR beta chain was detected once. Its antigen is undetermined. Sequenced by immunoSEQ multiplex PCR; TCRdb stores in-frame clones only, minus some. The sample lists around 15,000 clones, more than 75% occurring once. Germline CDR1 is MNHNY and CDR2 is SVGAGI (reference sequence). Trimming took off 5 bases at V and 5 bases at J, with 6 bases between the two ends. The CDR3 is 11 residues long. These data belong to a study of T cells in localized non-small cell lung cancer. The study's findings and limits: Blood T cell density predicted longer survival; adjacent-lung clonality, shorter. Heterogeneity is still possible, as just one tumor region was sequenced.

The specimen comprised peripheral blood mononuclear cells, sampled before any cancer treatment. This receptor was obtained from a male donor older than 55 with stage II lung adenocarcinoma. The gene calls are TRBV6-6 and TRBJ1-2; D is perhaps TRBD1 (6 bases). CDR3 sequence (DNA): TGTGCCAGCAGTACAGGGTATGGCTACACCTTC. Translated, it gives CASSTGYGYTF.